A single sample gave rise to the 5 T cell receptor beta chains below, sequenced in a study of cytomegalovirus exposure and HLA in healthy donors. A multiplex PCR was run with 60 Vbeta primers and 13 Jbeta primers. Sequenced by immunoSEQ multiplex PCR; TCRdb stores in-frame clones only, minus some. This sample has 250,000 to 350,000 clones, with roughly 88% found just once. The sequenced sample was PBMCs. These TCRs come from a man aged 35 to 55 in good health and CMV-seropositive.

The V gene is TRBV4-1, the J gene TRBJ2-7; D is unresolved. The CDR3 runs 16 residues. CDR1 is MGHRA, CDR2 YSYEKL, per germline. Trimming cost V 1 base and J 0 bases, with 13 bases left between them. CDR3 bases: TGCGCCAGCAGCCAAGGATACGGAGAGAACTCCTACGAGCAGTACTTC. Its protein product is CASSQGYGENSYEQYF.

Notes on this clone: Other DNA sequences in this sample translate to the same CDR3. The chain joins TRBV5-1 to TRBJ1-2, with D tentatively TRBD1 (6 bases). This CDR3 comprises 15 residues. V lost 0 bases and J lost 2, with 11 bases in between. The germline gives CDR1 SGHRS, CDR2 YFSETQ. CDR3: CASSLGGQGNYGYTF. The CDR3 DNA is TGCGCCAGCAGCTTGGGGGGACAAGGAAACTATGGCTACACCTTC. The full variable domain, in which reference TRBV5-1 and TRBJ1-2 provide the parts outside the CDR3, is KAGVTQTPRYLIKTRGQQVTLSCSPISGHRSVSWYQQTPGQGLQFLFEYFSETQRNKGNFPGRFSGRQFSNSRSEMNVSTLELGDSALYLCASSLGGQGNYGYTFGSGTRLTVV.

This rearrangement joins TRBV30 to TRBJ2-2; TRBD2 aligns across 9 bases. Germline CDR1 reads GTSNPN; CDR2 reads SVGIG (reference sequence). V lost 1 base, J lost 7 bases, and 10 bases stayed unmatched. The CDR3 sequence is 16 residues long. The CDR3 DNA is TGTGCCTGGAGTGCGGGTCTAGCGGGATTTGTCGGGGAGCTGTTTTTT. It encodes CAWSAGLAGFVGELFF.

V gene TRBV7-8 combines with J gene TRBJ2-7; 7 nucleotides match TRBD1. Germline V gene lookup returns CDR1 SGHVS and CDR2 FQNEAQ. The CDR3 is 13 amino acids. V dropped 6 bases and J dropped 2; count of bases not matched to a gene: 4. In DNA form, the CDR3 reads TGTGCCAGCAGGGGGACAGCCCCCTACGAGCAGTACTTC. Translated, it gives CASRGTAPYEQYF.

This clone was recorded only once. The rearrangement joins TRBV7-2 to TRBJ2-7, with a tentative D call TRBD2 (6 bases). From germline, CDR1 is SGHTA and CDR2 FQGNSA. Trimming cost V 4 bases and J 3 bases, with 13 bases left between them. This CDR3 has 14 amino acids. CDR3: CASSSAVADYEQYF. Written as DNA, the CDR3 is TGTGCCAGCAGCTCAGCGGTAGCGGACTACGAGCAGTACTTC.